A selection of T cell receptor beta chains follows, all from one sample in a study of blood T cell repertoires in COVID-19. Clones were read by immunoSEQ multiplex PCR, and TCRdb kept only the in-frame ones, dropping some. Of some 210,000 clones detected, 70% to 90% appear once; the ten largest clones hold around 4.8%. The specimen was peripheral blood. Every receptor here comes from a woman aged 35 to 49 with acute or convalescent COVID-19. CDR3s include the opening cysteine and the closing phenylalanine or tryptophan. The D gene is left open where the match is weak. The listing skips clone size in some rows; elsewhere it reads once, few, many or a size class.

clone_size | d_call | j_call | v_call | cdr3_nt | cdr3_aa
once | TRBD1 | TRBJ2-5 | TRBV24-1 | TGTGCCACCAGTGATTTCGACAGGGGTGGCCTAGGACTATTCCAAGAGACCCAGTACTTC | CATSDFDRGGLGLFQETQYF
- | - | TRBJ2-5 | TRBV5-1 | TGCGCCAGCAGCTTGACCGGGACTGCCGAAGAGACCCAGTACTTC | CASSLTGTAEETQYF
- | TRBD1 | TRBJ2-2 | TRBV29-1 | TGCAGCGTTAACAGGGGGCGCGACACCGGGGAGCTGTTTTTT | CSVNRGRDTGELFF
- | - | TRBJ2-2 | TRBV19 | TGTGCCAGTAGTCCCCGGGTGGGCGGAGGAACCGGGGAGCTGTTTTTT | CASSPRVGGGTGELFF
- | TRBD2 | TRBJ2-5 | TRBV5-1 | TGCGCCAGCAGAACTAGCGGGGGGGCCGAGGAGACCCAGTACTTC | CASRTSGGAEETQYF
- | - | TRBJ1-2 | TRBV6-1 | TGTGCCAGCAGTGAACCGGGACAAGGGTATAACGGCTATGGCTACACCTTC | CASSEPGQGYNGYGYTF
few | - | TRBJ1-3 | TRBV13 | TGTGCCAGCAGCCCTCAGGGGCTCCGCTCTGGAAACACCATATATTTT | CASSPQGLRSGNTIYF
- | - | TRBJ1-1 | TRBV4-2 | TGTGCCAGCAGCCAAGTTGCGCTGAACACTGAAGCTTTCTTT | CASSQVALNTEAFF
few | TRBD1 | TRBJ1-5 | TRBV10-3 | TGTGCCATCGGGACAGGCGATAGCAATCAGCCCCAGCATTTT | CAIGTGDSNQPQHF
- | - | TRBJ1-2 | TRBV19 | TGTGCCAGTAGTAGAGGGCTGTCAGCTAACTATGGCTACACCTTC | CASSRGLSANYGYTF